This T cell receptor (beta chain) was recovered during a study of T cell responses to AZD1222 COVID-19 vaccine. Points on this clone: No antigen is known for it.

The germline V and J ends were trimmed by 1 base and 4 bases, with 10 bases remaining between them. Looked up from germline, CDR1 is SGHTA and CDR2 is FQGNSA. CDR3 length: 14 residues. The data were produced by immunoSEQ multiplex PCR, yet TCRdb's version contains in-frame clones alone and is incomplete. The sample shows more than 100,000 clones, 75% to 90% of them seen only once. Findings of the study overall: Repertoire sampling was restricted to post-peak T cell response timepoints. Among vaccine-associated CD4 TCRs, coverage spanned spike, with dominance at 160-218 and 743-854. Reportedly, nearly half the spike-specific TCRs target unmutated variant regions. It should be noted that donors were predominantly white British and more often female, and clonal diversity was possibly underestimated.

The chain recombines TRBV7-2 with TRBJ1-1; D unresolved. This TCR derives from an adult in good health. The specimen comprised peripheral blood, sampled on day 0 of AZD1222 vaccination. The CDR3 reads CASSLGNWGTEAFF. CDR3 coding DNA: TGTGCCAGCAGCTTAGGCAACTGGGGCACTGAAGCTTTCTTT.